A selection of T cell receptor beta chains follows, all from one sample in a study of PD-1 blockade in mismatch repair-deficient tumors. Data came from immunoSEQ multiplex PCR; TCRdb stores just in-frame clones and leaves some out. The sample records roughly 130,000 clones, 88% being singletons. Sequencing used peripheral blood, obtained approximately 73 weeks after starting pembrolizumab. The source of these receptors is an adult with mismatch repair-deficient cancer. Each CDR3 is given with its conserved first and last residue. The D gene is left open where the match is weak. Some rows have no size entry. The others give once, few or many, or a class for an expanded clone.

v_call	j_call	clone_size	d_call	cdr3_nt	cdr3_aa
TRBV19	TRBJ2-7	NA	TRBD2	TGTGCCAGTAGTATAGAGGCTAGCGGCATTGCCTACGAGCAGTACTTC	CASSIEASGIAYEQYF
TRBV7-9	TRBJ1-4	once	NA	TGTGCCAGCAGCCCTCTGGCGGGACCTGAAAAACTGTTTTTT	CASSPLAGPEKLFF
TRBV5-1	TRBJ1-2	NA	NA	TGCGCCAGCAGAACCAAGGGCTCCTTGAACTATGGCTACACCTTC	CASRTKGSLNYGYTF
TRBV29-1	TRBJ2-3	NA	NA	TGCAGCGGCGAGTCGGGGAGCACAGATACGCAGTATTTT	CSGESGSTDTQYF
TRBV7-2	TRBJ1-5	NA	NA	TGTGCCAGCAGCTTCCGACAGAACTTTCAGCCCCAGCATTTT	CASSFRQNFQPQHF
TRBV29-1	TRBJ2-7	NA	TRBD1	TGCAGCGCGGCGACAGGGGGCTCCTACGAGCAGTACTTC	CSAATGGSYEQYF
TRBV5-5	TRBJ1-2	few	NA	TGTGCCAGCACGGGGGAGCCCGACTATGGCTACACCTTC	CASTGEPDYGYTF
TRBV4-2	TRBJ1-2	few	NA	TGTGCCAGCAGCCAACCAGTAGGGAGTGATGGCTACACCTTC	CASSQPVGSDGYTF
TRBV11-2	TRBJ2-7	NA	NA	TGTGCCAGCAGCCTCGAAAAATGGCCCTACGAGCAGTACTTC	CASSLEKWPYEQYF
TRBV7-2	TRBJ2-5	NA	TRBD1	TGTGCCAGCAGCTTACGGACAGGGCTAGCGGAGACCCAGTACTTC	CASSLRTGLAETQYF
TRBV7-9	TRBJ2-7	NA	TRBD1	TGTGCCAGCAGCAAACGACAGGGGCCCCCTATTAATTACTACGAGCAGTACTTC	CASSKRQGPPINYYEQYF
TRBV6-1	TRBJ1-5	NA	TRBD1	TGTGCCAGCAGTTTCCAACAGGGGAATCAGCCCCAGCATTTT	CASSFQQGNQPQHF
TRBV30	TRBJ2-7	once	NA	TGTGCCGGAAGTATCGGCGGGATCTACGAGCAGTACTTC	CAGSIGGIYEQYF
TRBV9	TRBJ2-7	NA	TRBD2	TGTGCCAGCAGCACGGGACTAGCGGACTCCTACGAGCAGTACTTC	CASSTGLADSYEQYF
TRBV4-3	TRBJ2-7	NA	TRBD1	TGCGCCAGCAGCCAAGGACCGACAGGGGGTGTTTACGAGCAGTACTTC	CASSQGPTGGVYEQYF
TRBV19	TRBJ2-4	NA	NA	TGTGCCAGTAGTATCGGTCTGACTGGTGGGGGAAACATTCAGTACTTC	CASSIGLTGGGNIQYF
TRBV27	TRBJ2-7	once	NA	TGTGCCAGCAGTTTAGGCATTGCCTACGAGCAGTACTTC	CASSLGIAYEQYF
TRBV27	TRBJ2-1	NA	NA	TGTGCCAGCAGTTTATCGATAGCAGGTGAGCAGTTCTTC	CASSLSIAGEQFF
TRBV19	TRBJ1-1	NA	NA	TGTGCCAGTAGTATAGATTGGGGGCGGGACACTGAAGCTTTCTTT	CASSIDWGRDTEAFF
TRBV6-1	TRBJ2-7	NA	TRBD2	TGTGCCAGCAGTCTAGCGGGGTACGAGCAGTACTTC	CASSLAGYEQYF
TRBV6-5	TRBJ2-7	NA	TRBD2	TGTGCCAGCAGTTACGGGACTAGCGGGAGTGGGTACGAGCAGTACTTC	CASSYGTSGSGYEQYF